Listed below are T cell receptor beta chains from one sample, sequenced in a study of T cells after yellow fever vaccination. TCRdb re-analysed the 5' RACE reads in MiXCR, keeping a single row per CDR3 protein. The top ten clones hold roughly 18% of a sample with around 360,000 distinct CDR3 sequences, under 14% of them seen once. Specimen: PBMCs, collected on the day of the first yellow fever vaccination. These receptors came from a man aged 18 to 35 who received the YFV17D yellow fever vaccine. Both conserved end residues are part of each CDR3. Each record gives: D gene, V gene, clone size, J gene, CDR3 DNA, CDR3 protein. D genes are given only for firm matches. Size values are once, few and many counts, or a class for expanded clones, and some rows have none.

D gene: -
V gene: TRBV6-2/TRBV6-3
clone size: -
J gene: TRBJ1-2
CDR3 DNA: TGTGCCAGCAGTTCTAACAGGCTCCTAGGCTACACCTTC
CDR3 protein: CASSSNRLLGYTF

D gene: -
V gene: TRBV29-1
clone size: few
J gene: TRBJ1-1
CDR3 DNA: TGCAGCGTGGCCATTATGAACACTGAAGCTTTCTTT
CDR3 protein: CSVAIMNTEAFF

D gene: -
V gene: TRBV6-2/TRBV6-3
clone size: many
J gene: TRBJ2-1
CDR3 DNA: TGTGCCAGCAGTTTATGGGGGGCTGAGCAGTTCTTC
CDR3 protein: CASSLWGAEQFF

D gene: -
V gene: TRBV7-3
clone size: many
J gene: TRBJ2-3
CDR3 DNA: TGTGCCAGCAGCGCCAGCGGTTACACAGATACGCAGTATTTT
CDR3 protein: CASSASGYTDTQYF

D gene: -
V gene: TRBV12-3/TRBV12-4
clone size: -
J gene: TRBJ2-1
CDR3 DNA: TGTGCCAGCACTCTAACTGAGCAGTTCTTC
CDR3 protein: CASTLTEQFF

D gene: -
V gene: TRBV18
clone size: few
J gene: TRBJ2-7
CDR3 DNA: TGTGCCAGCTCACCAATACTGAAGTCCTCCGAGCAGTACTTC
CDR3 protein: CASSPILKSSEQYF

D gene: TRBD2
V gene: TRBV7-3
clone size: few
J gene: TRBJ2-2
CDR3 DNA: TGTGCCAGCAGCTCGACTAGCGGGGGACCCTTGGGGGAGCTGTTTTTT
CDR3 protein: CASSSTSGGPLGELFF

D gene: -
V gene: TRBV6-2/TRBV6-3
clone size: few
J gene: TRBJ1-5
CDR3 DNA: TGTGCCAGCAGTTCCGGACATAGGGCCGGCAATCAGCCCCAGCATTTT
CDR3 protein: CASSSGHRAGNQPQHF

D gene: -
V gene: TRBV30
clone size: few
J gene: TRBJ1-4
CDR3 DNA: TGTGCCTGGAGGGGCCTCGGCAGTCGTAATGAAAAACTGTTTTTT
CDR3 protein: CAWRGLGSRNEKLFF

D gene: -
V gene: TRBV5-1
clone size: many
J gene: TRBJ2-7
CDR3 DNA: TGCGCCAGCAGCCCCTTAGGGGAGAGCTCCTACGAGCAGTACTTC
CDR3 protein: CASSPLGESSYEQYF

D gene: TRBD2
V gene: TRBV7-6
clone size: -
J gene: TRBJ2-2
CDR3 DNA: TGTGCCAGCAGGACGACTAGCGGGGTTGCCGGGGAGCTGTTTTTT
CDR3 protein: CASRTTSGVAGELFF

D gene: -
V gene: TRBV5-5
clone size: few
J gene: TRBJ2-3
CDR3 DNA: TGTGCCAGCAGCCTACCTCCGGATACGCAGTATTTT
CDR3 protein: CASSLPPDTQYF

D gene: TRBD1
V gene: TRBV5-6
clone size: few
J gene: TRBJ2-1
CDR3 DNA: TGTGCCAGCAGCCTCCGACAGGGAAGCTCCTACAATGAGCAGTTCTTC
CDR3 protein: CASSLRQGSSYNEQFF

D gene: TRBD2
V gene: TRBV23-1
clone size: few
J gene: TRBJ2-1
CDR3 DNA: TGCGCCAGCAGTCAACAAAGACTAGCGGGGACCGATGAGCAGTTCTTC
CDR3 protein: CASSQQRLAGTDEQFF

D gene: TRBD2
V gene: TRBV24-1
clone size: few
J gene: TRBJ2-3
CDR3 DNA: TGTGCCACCAGTGATTTGGGCGCTAGCGGGGGTACAGATACGCAGTATTTT
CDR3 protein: CATSDLGASGGTDTQYF

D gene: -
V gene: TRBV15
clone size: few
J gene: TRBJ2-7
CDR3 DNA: TGTGCCACCAGCAGGAGCTCGCAGAATCCCTACGAGCAGTACTTC
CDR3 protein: CATSRSSQNPYEQYF

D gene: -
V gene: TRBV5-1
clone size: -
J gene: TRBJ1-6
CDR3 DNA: TGCGCCAGCAGCACTATTTACGGCTCTAATTCACCCCTCCACTTT
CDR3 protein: CASSTIYGSNSPLHF

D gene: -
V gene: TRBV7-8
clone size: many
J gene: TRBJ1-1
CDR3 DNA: TGTGCCAGCAGCTTAGGTATAGGCACTGAAGCTTTCTTT
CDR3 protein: CASSLGIGTEAFF

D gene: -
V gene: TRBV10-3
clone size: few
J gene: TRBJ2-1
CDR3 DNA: TGTGCCATCAGTGGACCGACGAATGAGCAGTTCTTC
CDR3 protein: CAISGPTNEQFF

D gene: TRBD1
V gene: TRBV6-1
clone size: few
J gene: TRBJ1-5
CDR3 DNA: TGTGCCACCCATGATACTGACAGGGGTTATCAGCCCCAGCATTTT
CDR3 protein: CATHDTDRGYQPQHF

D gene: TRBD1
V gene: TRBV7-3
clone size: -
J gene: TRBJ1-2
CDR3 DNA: TGTGCCAGCAGCTTAGGGACAGGGCGCGGCTACACCTTC
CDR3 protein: CASSLGTGRGYTF

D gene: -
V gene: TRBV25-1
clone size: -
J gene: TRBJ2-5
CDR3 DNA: TGTGCCAGCAGTGATTCCCTAGTCGGCGGGACCCAGTACTTC
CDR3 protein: CASSDSLVGGTQYF

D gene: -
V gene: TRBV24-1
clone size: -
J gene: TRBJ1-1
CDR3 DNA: TGTGCCACCAGTGACCCTGCCCTACCACAGGGAGCTTTCTTT
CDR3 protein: CATSDPALPQGAFF

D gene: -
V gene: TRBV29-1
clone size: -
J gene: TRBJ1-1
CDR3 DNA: TGCAGCGCCGCCGAGGGTTCGGGTGAAGCTTTCTTT
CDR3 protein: CSAAEGSGEAFF

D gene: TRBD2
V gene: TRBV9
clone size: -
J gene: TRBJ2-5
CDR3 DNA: TGTGCCAGCAGCTCGTTTAGCGGGAGCCAAGAGACCCAGTACTTC
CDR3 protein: CASSSFSGSQETQYF

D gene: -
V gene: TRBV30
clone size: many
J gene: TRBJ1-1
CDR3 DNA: TGTGCCTGGAGTCTGCAGGTTGAAGCTTTCTTT
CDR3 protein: CAWSLQVEAFF

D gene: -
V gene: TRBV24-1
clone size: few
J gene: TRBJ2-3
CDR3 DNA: TGTGCCACCAGTGACACTACAGATACGCAGTATTTT
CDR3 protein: CATSDTTDTQYF

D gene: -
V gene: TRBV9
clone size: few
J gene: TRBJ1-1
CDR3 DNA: TGTGCCAGCAGCGTAGCGCAGGAGGGGCGAACTTTCTTT
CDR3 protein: CASSVAQEGRTFF

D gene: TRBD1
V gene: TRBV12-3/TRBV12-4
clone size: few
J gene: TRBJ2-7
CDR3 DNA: TGTGCCAGCAGTTTGGGGACAGAAAAATACGAGCAGTACTTC
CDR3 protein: CASSLGTEKYEQYF

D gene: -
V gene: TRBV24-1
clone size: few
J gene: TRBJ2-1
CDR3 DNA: TGTGCCACCAGTGATTTTGGGTTCAATGAGCAGTTCTTC
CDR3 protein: CATSDFGFNEQFF

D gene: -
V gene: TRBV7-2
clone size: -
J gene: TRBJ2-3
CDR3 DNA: TGTGCCAGCAGCCTGACCATGAGCACAGATACGCAGTATTTT
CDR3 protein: CASSLTMSTDTQYF

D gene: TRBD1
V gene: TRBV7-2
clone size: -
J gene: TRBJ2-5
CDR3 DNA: TGTGCCAGCAGCCACCCACCAACGGGACAGGGGTTAGAGACCCAGTACTTC
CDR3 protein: CASSHPPTGQGLETQYF

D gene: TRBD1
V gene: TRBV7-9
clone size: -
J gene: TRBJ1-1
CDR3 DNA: TGTGCCAGCAGCTTAGCGCAGGGGGGGAACACTGAAGCTTTCTTT
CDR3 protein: CASSLAQGGNTEAFF

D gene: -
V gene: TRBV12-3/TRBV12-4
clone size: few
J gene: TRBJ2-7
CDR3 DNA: TGTGCCAGCAGTCCCTCTGGGGGGCGGTTATACGAGCAGTACTTC
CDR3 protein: CASSPSGGRLYEQYF

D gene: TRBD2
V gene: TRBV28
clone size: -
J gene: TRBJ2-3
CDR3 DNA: TGTGCCAGCAGTTTCCCACCCGGACTAGCGGGGGGACCGACAGATACGCAGTATTTT
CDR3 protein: CASSFPPGLAGGPTDTQYF

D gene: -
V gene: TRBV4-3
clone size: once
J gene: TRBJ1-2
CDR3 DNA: TGCGCCAGCAGCCGCCAGAGGACGGGGGCCTATGGCTACACCTTC
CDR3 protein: CASSRQRTGAYGYTF

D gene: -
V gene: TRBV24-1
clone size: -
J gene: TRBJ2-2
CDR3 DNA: TGTGCCACCAGTGATTTGTTCCCCGGGGGTTTCGGGGAGCTGTTTTTT
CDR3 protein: CATSDLFPGGFGELFF

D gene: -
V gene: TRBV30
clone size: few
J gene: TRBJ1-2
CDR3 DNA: TGTGCCTGGTCCCTCGGGACTATCTATGGCTACACCTTC
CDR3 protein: CAWSLGTIYGYTF

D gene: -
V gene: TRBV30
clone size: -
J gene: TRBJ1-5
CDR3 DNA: TGTGCCTGGAGTCGGGACCTATTCAATCAGCCCCAGCATTTT
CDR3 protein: CAWSRDLFNQPQHF

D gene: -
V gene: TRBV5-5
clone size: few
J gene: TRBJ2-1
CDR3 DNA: TGTGCCAGCAGCGTTTTGACCTACAATGAGCAGTTCTTC
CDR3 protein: CASSVLTYNEQFF

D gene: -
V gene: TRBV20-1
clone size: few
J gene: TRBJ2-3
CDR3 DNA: TGCAGTGCTAGAGCGCCCCAGGTAGATACGCAGTATTTT
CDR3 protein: CSARAPQVDTQYF

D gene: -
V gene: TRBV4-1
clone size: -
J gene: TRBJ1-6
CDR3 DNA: TGCGCCAGCAGCCAAGATCCCGACAGGATACTTTCACCCCTCCACTTT
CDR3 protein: CASSQDPDRILSPLHF

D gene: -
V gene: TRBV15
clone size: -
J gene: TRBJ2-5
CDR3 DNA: TGTGCCACCAGCAGAGACCTCCTAGCTGGAGAGACCCAGTACTTC
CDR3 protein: CATSRDLLAGETQYF

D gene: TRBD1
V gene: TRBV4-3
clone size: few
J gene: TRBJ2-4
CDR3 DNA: TGCGCCAGCAGCCAAGAGGGGACAGTCACAAACATTCAGTACTTC
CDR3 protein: CASSQEGTVTNIQYF

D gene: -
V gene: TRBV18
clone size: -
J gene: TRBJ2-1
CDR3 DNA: TGTGCCAGCTCACCGGGGACGGGTACTAGGAATGAGCAGTTCTTC
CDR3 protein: CASSPGTGTRNEQFF

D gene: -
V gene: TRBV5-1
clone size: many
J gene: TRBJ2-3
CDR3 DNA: TGCGCCAGCAGCTTGAGGGGGGTTAGCACAGATACGCAGTATTTT
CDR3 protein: CASSLRGVSTDTQYF

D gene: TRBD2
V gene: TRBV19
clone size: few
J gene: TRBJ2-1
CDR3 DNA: TGTGCCAGTAGACTAGCGGGGGGTGGTGAGCAGTTCTTC
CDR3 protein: CASRLAGGGEQFF

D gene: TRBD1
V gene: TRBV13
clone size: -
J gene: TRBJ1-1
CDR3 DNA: TGTGCCAGCAGCTTAGCACCGGGACAGGCAACTCAAGCTTTCTTT
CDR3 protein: CASSLAPGQATQAFF